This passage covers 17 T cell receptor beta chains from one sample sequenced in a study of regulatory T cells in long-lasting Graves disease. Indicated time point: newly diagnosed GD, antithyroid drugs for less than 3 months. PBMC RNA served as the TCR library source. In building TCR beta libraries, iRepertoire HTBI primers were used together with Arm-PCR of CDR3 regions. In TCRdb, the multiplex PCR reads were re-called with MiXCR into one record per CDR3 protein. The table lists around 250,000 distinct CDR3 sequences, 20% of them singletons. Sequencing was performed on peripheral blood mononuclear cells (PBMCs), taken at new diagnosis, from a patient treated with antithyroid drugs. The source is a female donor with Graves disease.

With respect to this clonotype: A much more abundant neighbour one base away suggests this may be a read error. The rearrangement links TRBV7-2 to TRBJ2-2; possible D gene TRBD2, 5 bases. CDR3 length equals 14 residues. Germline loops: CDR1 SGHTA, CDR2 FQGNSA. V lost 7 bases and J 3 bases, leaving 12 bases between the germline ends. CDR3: CASTPEGYTGELFF. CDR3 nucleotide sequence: TGTGCCAGCACCCCCGAGGGTTACACCGGGGAGCTGTTTTTT. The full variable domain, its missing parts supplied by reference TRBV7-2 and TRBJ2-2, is GAGVSQSPSNKVTEKGKDVELRCDPISGHTALYWYRQSLGQGLEFLIYFQGNSAPDKSGLPSDRFSAERTGGSVSTLTIQRTQQEDSAVYLCASTPEGYTGELFFGEGSRLTVL.

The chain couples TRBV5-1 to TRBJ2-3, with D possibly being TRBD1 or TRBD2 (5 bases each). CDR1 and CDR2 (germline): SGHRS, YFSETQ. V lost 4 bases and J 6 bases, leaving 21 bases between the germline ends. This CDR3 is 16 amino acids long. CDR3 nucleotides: TGCGCCAGCAGCGGGGGTTACGCGGAGAAAAGGGATACGCAGTATTTT. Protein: CASSGGYAEKRDTQYF. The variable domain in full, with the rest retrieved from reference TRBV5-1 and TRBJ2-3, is KAGVTQTPRYLIKTRGQQVTLSCSPISGHRSVSWYQQTPGQGLQFLFEYFSETQRNKGNFPGRFSGRQFSNSRSEMNVSTLELGDSALYLCASSGGYAEKRDTQYFGPGTRLTVL.

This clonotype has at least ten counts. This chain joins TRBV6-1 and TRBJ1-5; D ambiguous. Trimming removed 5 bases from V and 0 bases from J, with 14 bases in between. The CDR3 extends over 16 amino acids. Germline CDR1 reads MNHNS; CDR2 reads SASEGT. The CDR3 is CASSQVAGYSNQPQHF. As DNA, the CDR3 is TGTGCCAGCAGTCAGGTTGCCGGGTATAGCAATCAGCCCCAGCATTTT.

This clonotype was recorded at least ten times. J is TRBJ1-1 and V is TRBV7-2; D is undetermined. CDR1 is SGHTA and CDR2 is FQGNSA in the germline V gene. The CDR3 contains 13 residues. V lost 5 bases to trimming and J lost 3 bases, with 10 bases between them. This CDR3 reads CASSVGPDTEAFF. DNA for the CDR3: TGTGCCAGCAGCGTCGGACCGGACACTGAAGCTTTCTTT.

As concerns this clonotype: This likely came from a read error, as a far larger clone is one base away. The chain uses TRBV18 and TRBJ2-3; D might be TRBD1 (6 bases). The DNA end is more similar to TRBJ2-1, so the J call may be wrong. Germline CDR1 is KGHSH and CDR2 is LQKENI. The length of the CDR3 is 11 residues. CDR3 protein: CASSETGKQFF. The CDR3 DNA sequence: TGTGCCAGCTCAGAAACAGGGAAGCAGTTCTTC.

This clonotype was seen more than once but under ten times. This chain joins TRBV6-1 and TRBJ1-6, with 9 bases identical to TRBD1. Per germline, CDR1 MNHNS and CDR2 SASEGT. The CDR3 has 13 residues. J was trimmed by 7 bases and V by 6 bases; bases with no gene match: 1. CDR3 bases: TGTGCCAGCAGGACAGGGGGAAATTCACCCCTCCACTTT. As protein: CASRTGGNSPLHF.

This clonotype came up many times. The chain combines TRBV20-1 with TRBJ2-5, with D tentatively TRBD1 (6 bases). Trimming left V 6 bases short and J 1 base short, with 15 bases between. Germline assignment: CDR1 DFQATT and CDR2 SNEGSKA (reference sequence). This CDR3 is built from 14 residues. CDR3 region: CSATGRQFQETQYF. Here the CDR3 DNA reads TGCAGTGCAACAGGGCGACAGTTCCAAGAGACCCAGTACTTC.

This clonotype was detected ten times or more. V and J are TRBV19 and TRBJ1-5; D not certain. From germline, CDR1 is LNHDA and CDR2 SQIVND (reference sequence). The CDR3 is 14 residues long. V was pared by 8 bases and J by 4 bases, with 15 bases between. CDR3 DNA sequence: TGTGCCAGTCTCCCATACGGGGATAATCAGCCCCAGCATTTT. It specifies CASLPYGDNQPQHF.

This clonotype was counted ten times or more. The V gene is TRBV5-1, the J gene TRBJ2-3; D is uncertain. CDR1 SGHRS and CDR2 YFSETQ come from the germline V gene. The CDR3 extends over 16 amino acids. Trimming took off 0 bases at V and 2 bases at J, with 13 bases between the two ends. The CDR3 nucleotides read TGCGCCAGCAGCTTGGGGGCGCAGGTCAACACAGATACGCAGTATTTT. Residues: CASSLGAQVNTDTQYF.

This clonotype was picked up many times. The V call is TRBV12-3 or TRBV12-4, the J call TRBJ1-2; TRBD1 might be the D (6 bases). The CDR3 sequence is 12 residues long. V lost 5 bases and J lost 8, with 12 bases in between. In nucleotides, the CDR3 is TGTGCCAGCAGTCCAGGGGTTAAAGGCTACACCTTC. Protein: CASSPGVKGYTF.

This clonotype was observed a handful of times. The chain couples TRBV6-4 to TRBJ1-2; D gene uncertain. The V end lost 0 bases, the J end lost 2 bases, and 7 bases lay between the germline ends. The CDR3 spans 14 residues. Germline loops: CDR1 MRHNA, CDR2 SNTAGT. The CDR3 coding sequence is TGTGCCAGCAGTGACTCGACTGGGAACTATGGCTACACCTTC. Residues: CASSDSTGNYGYTF.

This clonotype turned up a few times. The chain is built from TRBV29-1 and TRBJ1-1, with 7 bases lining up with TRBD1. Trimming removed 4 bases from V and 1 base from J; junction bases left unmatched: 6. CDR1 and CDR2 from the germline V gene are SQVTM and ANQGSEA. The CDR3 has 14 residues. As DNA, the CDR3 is TGCAGCGTTGTCGACAGGGCAAAGAACACTGAAGCTTTCTTT. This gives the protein CSVVDRAKNTEAFF.

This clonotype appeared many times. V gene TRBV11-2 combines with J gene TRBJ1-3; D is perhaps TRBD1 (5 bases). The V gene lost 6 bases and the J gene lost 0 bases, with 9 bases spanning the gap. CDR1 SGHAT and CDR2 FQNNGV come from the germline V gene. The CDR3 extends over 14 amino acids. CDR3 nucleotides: TGTGCCAGCAGATCACAGGTCTCTGGAAACACCATATATTTT. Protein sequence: CASRSQVSGNTIYF.

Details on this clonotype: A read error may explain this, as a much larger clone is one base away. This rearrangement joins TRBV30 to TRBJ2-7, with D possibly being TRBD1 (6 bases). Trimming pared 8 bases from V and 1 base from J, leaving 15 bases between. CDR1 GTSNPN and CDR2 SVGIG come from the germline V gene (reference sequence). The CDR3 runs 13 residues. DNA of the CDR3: TGTGCCGCTGGGGCAGGGGTTTCCTACGAGCAGTACTTC. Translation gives CAAGAGVSYEQYF. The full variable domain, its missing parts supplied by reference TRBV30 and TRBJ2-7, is SQTIHQWPATLVQPVGSPLSLECTVEGTSNPNLYWYRQAAGRGLQLLFYSVGIGQISSEVPQNLSASRPQDRQFILSSKKLLLSDSGFYLCAAGAGVSYEQYFGPGTRLTVT.

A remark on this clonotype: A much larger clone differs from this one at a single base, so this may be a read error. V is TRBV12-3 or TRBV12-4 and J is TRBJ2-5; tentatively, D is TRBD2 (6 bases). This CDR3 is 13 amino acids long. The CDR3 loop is CASRRDLAETRYF. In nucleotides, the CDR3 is TGTGCCAGCAGAAGGGACTTGGCAGAGACCCGGTACTTC.

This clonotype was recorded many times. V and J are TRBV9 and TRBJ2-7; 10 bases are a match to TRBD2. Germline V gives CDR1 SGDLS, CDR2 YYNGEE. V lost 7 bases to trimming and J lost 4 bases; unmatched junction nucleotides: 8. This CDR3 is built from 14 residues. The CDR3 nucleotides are TGTGCCAGCGCCCGGTCTAGCGGGAGTTACGAGCAGTACTTC. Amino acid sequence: CASARSSGSYEQYF.

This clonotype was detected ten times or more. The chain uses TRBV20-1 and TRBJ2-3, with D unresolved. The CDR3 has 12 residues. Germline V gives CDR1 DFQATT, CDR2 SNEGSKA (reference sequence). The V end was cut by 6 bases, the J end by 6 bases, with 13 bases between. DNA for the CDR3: TGCAGTGCAAGCGTCCTAGGGGATACGCAGTATTTT. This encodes CSASVLGDTQYF.